This paragraph covers one T cell receptor beta chain sequence. The junction shows a germline mismatch at one end, possibly a read error. The data were obtained in a study of molecular identifiers for immune sequencing clone quantification. Study overall: RNA from around 18,000 or 91,000 naive CD8 cells was split five ways in replicates, with four sequenced.

Germline V gene lookup returns CDR1 GTSNPN and CDR2 SVGIG (reference sequence). This CDR3 has 11 residues. MiXCR was run by TCRdb on the PCR reads, yielding one entry per CDR3 protein. The sample records over 550,000 distinct CDR3 sequences, approximately 24% being singletons. The TCR was taken from a human donor in good health. Some libraries in this study had Jurkat cell RNA spiked in. J is TRBJ1-1 and V is TRBV30, with D unresolved. Input material: naive CD8+ T cells from blood, with Jurkat cell RNA spiked in. Subset denoted: FACS-sorted CD8+CD4-CCR7+CD45RA+ naive T cells. The CDR3 DNA reads TGTGCCTGGACAGCTAACACTGCAGCTTTCTTT. It translates to CAWTANTAAFF.